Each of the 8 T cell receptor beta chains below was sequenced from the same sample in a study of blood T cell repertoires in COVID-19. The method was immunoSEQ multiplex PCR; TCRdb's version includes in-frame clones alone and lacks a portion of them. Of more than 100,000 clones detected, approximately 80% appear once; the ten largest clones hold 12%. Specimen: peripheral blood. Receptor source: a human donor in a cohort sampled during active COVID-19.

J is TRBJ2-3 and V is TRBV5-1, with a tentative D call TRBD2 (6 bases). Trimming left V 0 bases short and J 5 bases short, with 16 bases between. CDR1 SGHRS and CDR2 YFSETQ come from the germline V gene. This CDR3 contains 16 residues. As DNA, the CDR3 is TGCGCCAGCAGCTTGGCCGATGCGGGGCGGGGAGATACGCAGTATTTT. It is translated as CASSLADAGRGDTQYF. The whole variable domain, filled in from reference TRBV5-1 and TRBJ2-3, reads KAGVTQTPRYLIKTRGQQVTLSCSPISGHRSVSWYQQTPGQGLQFLFEYFSETQRNKGNFPGRFSGRQFSNSRSEMNVSTLELGDSALYLCASSLADAGRGDTQYFGPGTRLTVL.

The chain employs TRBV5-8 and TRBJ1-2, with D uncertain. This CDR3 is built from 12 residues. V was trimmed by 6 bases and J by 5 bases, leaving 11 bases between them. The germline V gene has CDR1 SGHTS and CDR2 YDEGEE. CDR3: CASIGEKYGYTF. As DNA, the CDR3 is TGTGCCAGCATCGGTGAGAAGTATGGCTACACCTTC.

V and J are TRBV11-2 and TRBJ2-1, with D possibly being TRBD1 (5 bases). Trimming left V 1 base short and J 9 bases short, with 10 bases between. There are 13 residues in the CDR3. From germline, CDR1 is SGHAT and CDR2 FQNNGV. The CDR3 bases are TGTGCCAGCAGCTTAGTACCAGGGCTTGAGCAGTTCTTC. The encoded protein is CASSLVPGLEQFF.

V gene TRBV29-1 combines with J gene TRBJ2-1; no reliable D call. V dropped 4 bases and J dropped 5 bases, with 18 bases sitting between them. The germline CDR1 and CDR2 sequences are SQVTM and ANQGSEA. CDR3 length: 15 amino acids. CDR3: CSVGIGPLRNNEQFF. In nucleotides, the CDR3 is TGCAGCGTTGGGATTGGTCCTTTGAGGAACAATGAGCAGTTCTTC.

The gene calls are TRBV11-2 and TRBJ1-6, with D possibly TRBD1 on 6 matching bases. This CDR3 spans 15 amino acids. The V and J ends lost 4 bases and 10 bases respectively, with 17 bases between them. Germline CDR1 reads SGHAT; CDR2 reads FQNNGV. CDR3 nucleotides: TGTGCCAGCAGCTATCGGGAGGGGGGGCGATCACCCCTCCACTTT. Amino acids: CASSYREGGRSPLHF.

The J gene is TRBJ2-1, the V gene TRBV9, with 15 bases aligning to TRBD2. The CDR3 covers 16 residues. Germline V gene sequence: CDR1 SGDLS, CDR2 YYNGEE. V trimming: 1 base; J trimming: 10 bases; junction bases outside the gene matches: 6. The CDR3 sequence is CASSVRGTSGGTEQFF. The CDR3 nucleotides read TGTGCCAGCAGCGTACGAGGGACTAGCGGGGGGACGGAGCAGTTCTTC.

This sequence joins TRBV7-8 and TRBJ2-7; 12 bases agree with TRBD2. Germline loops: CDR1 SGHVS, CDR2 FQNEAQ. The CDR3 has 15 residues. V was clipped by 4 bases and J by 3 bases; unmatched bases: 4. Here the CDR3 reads CASSSLAGGVYEQYF. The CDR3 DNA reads TGTGCCAGCAGCTCTCTAGCGGGGGGGGTCTACGAGCAGTACTTC.

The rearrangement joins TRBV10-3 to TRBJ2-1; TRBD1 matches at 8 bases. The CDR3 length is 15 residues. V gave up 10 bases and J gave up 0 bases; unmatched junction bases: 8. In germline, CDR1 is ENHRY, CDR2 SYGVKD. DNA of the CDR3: TGTGCCACCAATAGACAGGGGTTCTCCTACAATGAGCAGTTCTTC. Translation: CATNRQGFSYNEQFF.